The present TCR beta chain was sequenced within a study of blood T cell repertoires in COVID-19. At the level of the study: Acute and convalescent COVID-19 specimens originated in the United States, Italy and Spain. From T cells, B-cell-depleted T cells, or PBMCs came the material, which was cDNA or gDNA.

Per the authors' pipeline: By means of reference gene primer amplification, nucleated cell counts were estimated. Some clones are missing from TCRdb's copy, which holds only in-frame ones; the method was immunoSEQ multiplex PCR. V and J calls and clone size come straight from that table; D and trimming were deduced from the DNA. The table has approximately 20,000 clones, approximately 80% seen once. Material: peripheral blood. The sequence derives from a man in his 70s with acute or convalescent COVID-19.

The CDR3 region has the DNA TGTGCCATCGGACTAGCGGGTTCCTACGAGCAGTACTTC. Translation: CAIGLAGSYEQYF. The V gene is TRBV30, the J gene TRBJ2-7, with 11 bases aligning to TRBD2. CDR1 and CDR2 from the germline V gene are GTSNPN and SVGIG (reference sequence). The CDR3 totals 13 residues. V lost 8 bases to trimming and J lost 1 base; unmatched junction nucleotides: 4. Variable domain in full (rest from reference TRBV30 and TRBJ2-7): SQTIHQWPATLVQPVGSPLSLECTVEGTSNPNLYWYRQAAGRGLQLLFYSVGIGQISSEVPQNLSASRPQDRQFILSSKKLLLSDSGFYLCAIGLAGSYEQYFGPGTRLTVT.